What follows is one T cell receptor beta chain and its context. Its specificity is unknown. Genomic DNA belonging to each subset was distributed in equal measure over several immunoSEQ plates. The assay was immunoSEQ multiplex PCR, and TCRdb's table has in-frame clones only and misses some. The repertoire holds about 1.1 million clones, with roughly 74% as singletons. The data belong to a study of shared clonotypes between healthy human individuals. General study findings and limits: The researchers took only blood, and tissue repertoires probably look different. Sharing across four donors was highest in naive CD4 (around 5%) and lowest in memory CD8 (0.4%).

Sequences were obtained from memory CD4+ T cells from PBMCs. Subset given: CD45RA-negative fraction. The sequence derives from a man between 18 and 35 years old in good health. Some clones in this sample may be carry-over from other donors' samples.

CDR3 sequence reads: CASSQEGVPRAGNTIYF. The DNA for the CDR3 is TGTGCCAGCAGCCAAGAAGGGGTCCCCCGAGCTGGAAACACCATATATTTT. The V and J genes are TRBV14 and TRBJ1-3, with TRBD1 as a possible D gene (5 bases). From germline, CDR1 is SGHDN and CDR2 FVKESK. V was shortened by 0 bases and J by 2 bases, with 14 bases between the two germline ends. CDR3 size: 17 residues.